These T cell receptor beta chains were read from a single sample in a study of molecular identifiers for immune sequencing clone quantification. MiXCR was run by TCRdb on the PCR reads, yielding one entry per CDR3 protein. The data contain over 85,000 distinct CDR3 sequences, about 23% of them singletons. Source material: naive CD8+ T cells from blood, with Jurkat cell RNA spiked in. Every receptor here comes from a human donor in good health. Some libraries in this study had Jurkat cell RNA spiked in. The CDR3 runs from the conserved cysteine through the conserved F or W. The D gene is left open where the match is weak. The size field is filled for only some rows; it gives once, few, many or a size class.

cdr3_aa,cdr3_nt,cdr3_length,v_call,d_call,clone_size,j_call
CASSRLAGITDTQYF,TGTGCCAGCAGCCGACTAGCGGGGATCACAGATACGCAGTATTTT,15,TRBV21-1,NA,NA,TRBJ2-3
CASSLDNPGGAGPYEQYF,TGTGCCAGCAGCTTGGACAACCCCGGTGGGGCAGGGCCCTACGAGCAGTACTTC,18,TRBV5-4,NA,many,TRBJ2-7
CASSPDISYEQYF,TGCGCCAGCAGCCCGGACATTTCCTACGAGCAGTACTTC,13,TRBV5-1,NA,many,TRBJ2-7
CASRPEDAYEQYF,TGTGCCAGCAGACCGGAAGACGCCTACGAGCAGTACTTC,13,TRBV27,NA,NA,TRBJ2-7
CASSSNSGGALETQYF,TGTGCCAGCAGCAGTAATAGCGGGGGGGCCTTGGAGACCCAGTACTTC,16,TRBV7-9,TRBD2,few,TRBJ2-5
CASSPERWVYGGSDTQYF,TGTGCCAGCAGCCCTGAGAGGTGGGTCTACGGGGGCTCAGATACGCAGTATTTT,18,TRBV11-2,NA,NA,TRBJ2-3
CASSLGPGAYEPSF,TGCGCCAGCAGCTTGGGGCCGGGCGCCTACGAGCCGTCCTTC,14,TRBV5-1,NA,NA,TRBJ2-7
CASSSDRAEAFF,TGTGCCAGCAGCAGCGACAGGGCTGAAGCTTTCTTT,12,TRBV9,TRBD1,NA,TRBJ1-1
CSGMGLAGGYNEQFF,TGCAGCGGGATGGGACTAGCGGGGGGCTACAATGAGCAGTTCTTC,15,TRBV29-1,TRBD2,NA,TRBJ2-1
CASRALTGNSPDYGYTF,TGTGCCAGCAGGGCCCTCACAGGGAATTCCCCGGACTATGGCTACACCTTC,17,TRBV12-3/TRBV12-4,NA,NA,TRBJ1-2
CASGSGGSHEQYF,TGTGCCAGCGGGAGCGGGGGTTCCCACGAGCAGTACTTC,13,TRBV7-9,TRBD2,few,TRBJ2-7
CSVDETIYGYTF,TGCAGCGTTGATGAGACTATCTATGGCTACACCTTC,12,TRBV29-1,NA,NA,TRBJ1-2
CASSIDRSPLYEQYF,TGTGCCAGTAGTATAGATCGGAGTCCCCTCTACGAGCAGTACTTC,15,TRBV19,NA,NA,TRBJ2-7
CASSGLAGGYEQYF,TGTGCCAGCAGTGGACTAGCGGGAGGGTACGAGCAGTACTTC,14,TRBV2,TRBD2,few,TRBJ2-7
CASSLLDVGTSNEQFF,TGTGCCAGCAGCTTACTGGACGTCGGGACTAGCAATGAGCAGTTCTTC,16,TRBV7-9,TRBD2,few,TRBJ2-1
CASSYSPGQGVNEQYF,TGTGCCAGCAGTTACTCCCCGGGACAGGGGGTCAACGAGCAGTACTTC,16,TRBV6-2/TRBV6-3,TRBD1,few,TRBJ2-7
CAWTGIGGTGHRAFF,TGTGCCTGGACTGGTATTGGTGGTACCGGACACCGGGCTTTCTTT,15,TRBV30,NA,many,TRBJ1-1
CATSEETSGSYNEQFF,TGTGCCACCAGTGAGGAGACTAGCGGCTCCTACAATGAGCAGTTCTTC,16,TRBV24-1,TRBD2,few,TRBJ2-1
CASSIGTDTQYF,TGTGCCAGTAGTATAGGCACAGATACGCAGTATTTT,12,TRBV19,NA,many,TRBJ2-3
CSARDGFYGTPQETQYF,TGCAGTGCTAGAGATGGGTTCTACGGGACCCCCCAAGAGACCCAGTACTTC,17,TRBV20-1,NA,many,TRBJ2-5
CASSPTGDGGSTDTQYF,TGTGCCAGCAGCCCAACAGGGGACGGGGGCTCCACAGATACGCAGTATTTT,17,TRBV7-9,NA,many,TRBJ2-3
CASSFQGVIGYGYTF,TGTGCCAGCAGTTTTCAGGGGGTGATTGGCTATGGCTACACCTTC,15,TRBV28,TRBD1,many,TRBJ1-2
CASSWASGGTPDTQYF,TGTGCCAGCAGTTGGGCTAGCGGGGGTACACCAGATACGCAGTATTTT,16,TRBV6-6,TRBD2,many,TRBJ2-3
CASSIFFVGTESPYEQYF,TGTGCCAGTAGTATTTTTTTTGTGGGGACAGAGAGCCCCTACGAGCAGTACTTC,18,TRBV19,TRBD1,few,TRBJ2-7
CASTPGRVAEAFF,TGTGCCAGTACCCCTGGGAGGGTGGCTGAAGCTTTCTTT,13,TRBV19,NA,few,TRBJ1-1
CASSLGSLIFTDTQYF,TGTGCCAGCAGCTTAGGAAGCCTTATCTTCACAGATACGCAGTATTTT,16,TRBV7-8,NA,many,TRBJ2-3
CAGSSAGQIGYEQYF,TGTGCCGGCAGCTCTGCCGGGCAGATCGGCTACGAGCAGTACTTC,15,TRBV5-3,NA,NA,TRBJ2-7
CASSQFRGAYNEQFF,TGTGCCAGCAGCCAATTTAGGGGAGCCTACAATGAGCAGTTCTTC,15,TRBV14,NA,many,TRBJ2-1
CAIGPRVNGNTIYF,TGTGCCATCGGTCCCAGGGTGAACGGAAACACCATATATTTT,14,TRBV10-3,NA,NA,TRBJ1-3
CARRGSRDLADAFF,TGTGCCCGCAGGGGATCCAGGGACCTCGCTGACGCTTTCTTT,14,TRBV6-1,NA,NA,TRBJ1-1
CASSPLAGAAVAKNIQYF,TGTGCCAGCAGTCCACTAGCGGGAGCGGCGGTAGCCAAAAACATTCAGTACTTC,18,TRBV27,TRBD2,NA,TRBJ2-4
CSVWGADEKLFF,TGCAGCGTTTGGGGAGCGGATGAAAAACTGTTTTTT,12,TRBV29-1,NA,many,TRBJ1-4
CASSEGDKLSEAFF,TGTGCCAGCAGTGAAGGGGACAAGTTGTCGGAAGCTTTCTTT,14,TRBV6-1,NA,many,TRBJ1-1
CASSLSPGSFKNIQYF,TGCGCCAGCAGCTTATCCCCAGGGAGTTTTAAAAACATTCAGTACTTC,16,TRBV5-1,NA,many,TRBJ2-4
CASNRRLAGWFGPDTQYF,TGTGCCAGCAACCGGAGACTAGCGGGGTGGTTTGGCCCAGATACGCAGTATTTT,18,TRBV9,TRBD2,NA,TRBJ2-3
CASSVWDRGGDEQFF,TGTGCCAGCAGTGTATGGGACAGGGGCGGTGATGAGCAGTTCTTC,15,TRBV6-5,TRBD1,many,TRBJ2-1
CSATLPSTNTQYF,TGCAGTGCTACGCTACCCAGCACAAATACGCAGTATTTT,13,TRBV20-1,NA,NA,TRBJ2-3
CASRTLAGGLNEQFF,TGTGCCAGCAGGACTCTAGCGGGGGGGCTTAATGAGCAGTTCTTC,15,TRBV6-2/TRBV6-3,TRBD2,few,TRBJ2-1
CASSEMQGAYTDTQYF,TGCGCCAGCAGTGAGATGCAGGGGGCGTACACAGATACGCAGTATTTT,16,TRBV10-2,TRBD1,NA,TRBJ2-3
CASSLDNEQFF,TGTGCCAGCAGCTTAGACAATGAGCAGTTCTTC,11,TRBV11-2,NA,many,TRBJ2-1
CATSDFSGEETQYF,TGTGCCACCAGTGATTTTTCAGGGGAAGAGACCCAGTACTTC,14,TRBV24-1,NA,many,TRBJ2-5
CASSLGVSVSFGSTGEQFF,TGTGCCAGCAGCTTAGGAGTGTCTGTGTCCTTCGGGAGCACCGGGGAGCAGTTTTTT,19,TRBV7-2,NA,NA,TRBJ2-2
CASRSGPAGANVLTF,TGTGCCAGCAGGTCAGGGCCCGCTGGGGCCAACGTCCTGACTTTC,15,TRBV7-6,NA,many,TRBJ2-6
CASSLIWEEDRARGTQYF,TGTGCCAGCAGCTTAATCTGGGAGGAGGACAGAGCCAGGGGGACCCAGTACTTC,18,TRBV7-6,NA,NA,TRBJ2-5
CASSFGTGSYEQYF,TGTGCCAGCAGTTTCGGGACAGGTTCCTACGAGCAGTACTTC,14,TRBV27,TRBD1,many,TRBJ2-7
CATSREPRTGLSYEQYF,TGTGCCACCAGCAGAGAACCCCGGACAGGTCTCTCCTACGAGCAGTACTTC,17,TRBV15,TRBD1,NA,TRBJ2-7
CASSIVEPDRDRTNDQYF,TGTGCCAGCAGCATAGTCGAGCCCGACAGGGACCGCACCAACGACCAGTACTTC,18,TRBV7-2,TRBD1,NA,TRBJ2-7
CAISPGTLTSTDTQYF,TGTGCCATCAGCCCCGGGACACTTACAAGCACAGATACGCAGTATTTT,16,TRBV10-3,NA,NA,TRBJ2-3
CASSQGDYSAETQYF,TGTGCCAGCAGCCAAGGAGACTATTCGGCCGAGACCCAGTACTTC,15,TRBV3-1,NA,few,TRBJ2-5
CASGYLPGGQPQHF,TGTGCCAGCGGTTACCTACCGGGGGGTCAGCCCCAGCATTTT,14,TRBV6-5,NA,NA,TRBJ1-5
CASSPGLAGFTDTQYF,TGCGCCAGCAGCCCGGGACTAGCGGGATTCACAGATACGCAGTATTTT,16,TRBV5-1,TRBD2,many,TRBJ2-3
CASSPTAYEQYF,TGTGCCAGCAGCCCTACGGCCTACGAGCAGTACTTC,12,TRBV7-9,NA,many,TRBJ2-7
CASRTGTGPGELFF,TGTGCCAGCAGAACCGGGACAGGGCCCGGGGAGCTGTTTTTT,14,TRBV28,TRBD1,many,TRBJ2-2
CASAPWAVSSYNERFF,TGTGCCAGTGCCCCGTGGGCAGTGAGCTCCTACAATGAGCGGTTCTTC,16,TRBV19,NA,NA,TRBJ2-1
CASILAGSSTNTQYF,TGTGCCAGCATCCTAGCGGGAAGTAGCACAAATACGCAATATTTT,15,TRBV28,TRBD2,NA,TRBJ2-3
CASSYGGGRTYEQYF,TGTGCCAGCAGTTACGGTGGCGGGAGGACCTACGAGCAGTACTTC,15,TRBV6-2/TRBV6-3,TRBD2,few,TRBJ2-7
CASSTGLTTYQETQYF,TGTGCCAGCAGTACCGGTCTTACCACGTACCAAGAGACCCAGTACTTC,16,TRBV6-5,NA,NA,TRBJ2-5